The entry below describes one T cell receptor beta chain. Original processing notes: By means of reference gene primer amplification, nucleated cell counts were estimated. The table came from immunoSEQ multiplex PCR; TCRdb's copy has only in-frame clones and leaves some out. Clone size and the V and J calls come from that table; the DNA yielded D and trimming. This sample has under 150,000 clones, with about 89% found just once. The ends were cut back, 0 bases at V and 1 base at J, with 9 bases in the middle. Germline V gene data show CDR1 as KGHSH and CDR2 as LQKENI. The CDR3 is made up of 15 amino acids. The data belong to a study of blood T cell repertoires in COVID-19. Study-wide context: The United States, Italy and Spain were the sources of the acute and convalescent COVID-19 samples. The cDNA or gDNA used as material had been derived from T cells, B-cell-depleted T cells, or PBMCs.

This receptor was obtained from a man in his fifties or sixties with active or convalescent COVID-19. Sequencing input: peripheral blood. The V gene is TRBV18, the J gene TRBJ1-2; D is possibly TRBD1 (6 bases). The CDR3: CASSPPDRINYGYTF. The CDR3, as DNA: TGTGCCAGCTCACCACCAGACAGGATTAACTATGGCTACACCTTC. Together with reference TRBV18 and TRBJ1-2, the CDR3 gives the full variable domain: NAGVMQNPRHLVRRRGQEARLRCSPMKGHSHVYWYRQLPEEGLKFMVYLQKENIIDESGMPKERFSAEFPKEGPSILRIQQVVRGDSAAYFCASSPPDRINYGYTFGSGTRLTVV.